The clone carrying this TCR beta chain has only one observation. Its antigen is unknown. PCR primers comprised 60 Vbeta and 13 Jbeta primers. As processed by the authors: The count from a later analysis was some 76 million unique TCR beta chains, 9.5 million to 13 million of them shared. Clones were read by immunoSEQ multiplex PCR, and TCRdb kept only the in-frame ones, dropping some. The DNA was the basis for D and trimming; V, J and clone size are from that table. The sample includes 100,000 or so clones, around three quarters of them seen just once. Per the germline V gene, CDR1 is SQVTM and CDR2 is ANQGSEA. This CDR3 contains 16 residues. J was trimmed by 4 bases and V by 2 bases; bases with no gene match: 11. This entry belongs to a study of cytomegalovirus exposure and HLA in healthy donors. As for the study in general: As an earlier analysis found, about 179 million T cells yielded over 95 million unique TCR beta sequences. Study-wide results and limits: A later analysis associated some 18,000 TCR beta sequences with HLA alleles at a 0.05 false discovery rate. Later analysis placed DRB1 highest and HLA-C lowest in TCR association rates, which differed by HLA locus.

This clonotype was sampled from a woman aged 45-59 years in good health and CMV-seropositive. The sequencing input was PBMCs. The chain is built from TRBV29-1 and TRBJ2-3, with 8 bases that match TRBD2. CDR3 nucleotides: TGCAGCGTTGAACTGGCAGCGGGGGAGGTCCCAGATACGCAGTATTTT. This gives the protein CSVELAAGEVPDTQYF.